The TCR beta chain under discussion was sequenced for a study of blood T cell repertoires in COVID-19. Study in general: There were acute and convalescent COVID-19 samples, and they came from the United States, Italy and Spain. In each case, the material was cDNA or gDNA derived from T cells, B-cell-depleted T cells, or PBMCs.

Authors' analysis steps: Estimates of nucleated cell counts were drawn from the amplification of reference gene primers. Repertoires were generated with immunoSEQ multiplex PCR, while TCRdb's copy carries only in-frame clones and drops some. That table furnishes V, J and clone size, whereas the DNA furnished D and trimming. Of around 160,000 clones in the sample, around 81% were seen once. V gave up 6 bases and J gave up 8 bases; unmatched junction bases: 11. Germline CDR1 is KGHDR and CDR2 is SFDVKD. The CDR3 has 14 residues. The rearrangement uses TRBV24-1 and TRBJ1-2; TRBD1 matches at 7 bases. The sequencing sample was made of peripheral blood. This TCR came from a woman in her 40s with active or convalescent COVID-19. The CDR3 DNA is TGTGCCACCAGTAGCCCGACAGGGTCGGGGGGCTACACCTTC. This translates into CATSSPTGSGGYTF.